Below are 9 T cell receptor beta chains sequenced from a single sample in a study of cytomegalovirus exposure and HLA in healthy donors (TCRdb year 2017). Library preparation employed the immunoSEQ multiplex PCR assay. For the multiplex PCR, a mixture combining 60 forward primers for TCR Vbeta segments and 13 reverse primers for TCR Jbeta segments was used. Sourced from immuneACCESS, this table was stored by TCRdb with only in-frame sequences that have V and J called. A share of the clones is absent; for the studies checked, an unresolved V gene accounts for under half, and the remainder has no known explanation. For this sample the table gives about 100,000 clones, of which 75% to 85% were detected only once. The ten largest clones add up to 1.2% of the sample. The sequenced material came from PBMCs. The receptors derive from a young woman in good health and CMV-seronegative.

V gene TRBV29-1 combines with J gene TRBJ2-5; 8 nucleotides line up with TRBD1. Germline V gives CDR1 SQVTM, CDR2 ANQGSEA. V lost 3 bases to trimming and J lost 1 base; unmatched junction nucleotides: 4. CDR3 size: 14 residues. The CDR3: CSVDMDRAQETQYF. The CDR3 DNA reads as TGCAGCGTTGACATGGACAGGGCCCAAGAGACCCAGTACTTC. The full variable domain, rest sourced from reference TRBV29-1 and TRBJ2-5, is SAVISQKPSRDICQRGTSLTIQCQVDSQVTMMFWYRQQPGQSLTLIATANQGSEATYESGFVIDKFPISRPNLTFSTLTVSNMSPEDSSIYLCSVDMDRAQETQYFGPGTRLLVL.

V is TRBV19 and J is TRBJ1-1; D may be TRBD1 (5 bases). The CDR3 runs to 15 residues. Trimming cost V 7 bases and J 2 bases, with 17 bases left between them. CDR1 is LNHDA and CDR2 is SQIVND in the germline V gene (reference sequence). Here the CDR3 reads CASTNGRGLNTEAFF. In DNA form, the CDR3 reads TGTGCCAGTACGAACGGGCGGGGCCTAAACACTGAAGCTTTCTTT. The entire variable domain, with the rest obtained from reference TRBV19 and TRBJ1-1, is as follows: DGGITQSPKYLFRKEGQNVTLSCEQNLNHDAMYWYRQDPGQGLRLIYYSQIVNDFQKGDIAEGYSVSREKKESFPLTVTSAQKNPTAFYLCASTNGRGLNTEAFFGQGTRLTVV.

The CDR3 coding sequence is TGTGCCACCAGCAGAGGTACAGCGGGGGAAGCTTTCTTT. It yields the protein CATSRGTAGEAFF. The chain recombines TRBV15 with TRBJ1-1, with unresolved D. The CDR3 totals 13 residues. Trimming stripped 1 base from V and 8 bases from J, with 11 bases between. The V gene's germline CDR1 is LNHNV and CDR2 YYDKDF (reference sequence).

The chain combines TRBV2 with TRBJ1-4; D call uncertain. This CDR3 is built from 15 residues. The germline V gene encodes CDR1 SNHLY and CDR2 FYNNEI. The V end was cut by 6 bases, the J end by 0 bases, with 11 bases between. CDR3 nucleotides: TGTGCCAGCAGGGAGAATTCTGCAACTAATGAAAAACTGTTTTTT. Translation gives CASRENSATNEKLFF.

V and J are TRBV11-1 and TRBJ2-1; 7 bases are shared with TRBD1. Germline CDR1 and CDR2: SGHAT and FQDESV (reference sequence). The junction had 6 bases not matched to a gene; V was cut back by 1 base and J by 6 bases. The CDR3 spans 15 residues. CDR3 protein: CASSLGFSGGNEQFF. The CDR3, as DNA: TGTGCCAGCAGCTTAGGGTTCTCAGGGGGCAATGAGCAGTTCTTC. Full variable domain (outside the CDR3, taken from reference TRBV11-1 and TRBJ2-1): EAEVAQSPRYKITEKSQAVAFWCDPISGHATLYWYRQILGQGPELLVQFQDESVVDDSQLPKDRFSAERLKGVDSTLKIQPAELGDSAMYLCASSLGFSGGNEQFFGPGTRLTVL.

This clone has only one observation. The V gene is TRBV15, the J gene TRBJ2-7; 13 nucleotides align to TRBD2. Germline CDR1 reads LNHNV; CDR2 reads YYDKDF (reference sequence). The CDR3 has 16 residues. Trimming took 4 bases from V and 3 from J; bases not matched to a gene: 6. CDR3 nucleotides: TGTGCCACCAGCAACCGGACTAGCGGGAGAGTCTACGAGCAGTACTTC. Protein sequence: CATSNRTSGRVYEQYF.

The V gene is TRBV5-1, the J gene TRBJ2-7; 8 bases agree with TRBD1. CDR3 length equals 14 residues. V trimming: 4 bases; J trimming: 0 bases; junction bases outside the gene matches: 3. Germline V lookup: CDR1 SGHRS, CDR2 YFSETQ. CDR3 DNA: TGCGCCAGCAGCAGAACAGGGGGCTCCTACGAGCAGTACTTC. Protein product: CASSRTGGSYEQYF.

This rearrangement joins TRBV4-3 to TRBJ2-2; 10 positions agree with TRBD1. With V trimmed by 3 bases and J by 6 bases, 7 bases remained unmatched. This CDR3 is 16 amino acids long. From germline, CDR1 is LGHNA and CDR2 YSLEER. Here the CDR3 DNA reads TGCGCCAGCAGCCAGGGGCCGGGACAGGGGCCCGGGGAGCTGTTTTTT. This translates into CASSQGPGQGPGELFF.

Details on this clone: At one end the junction does not follow the germline gene, possibly because of a read error. The V call is TRBV2, the J call TRBJ2-1, with 14 bases aligning to TRBD2. Germline values: CDR1 SNHLY, CDR2 FYNNEI. The CDR3 totals 15 residues. CDR3 coding DNA: TGTGCCGGCAGCCGGACTAGCGGGGGGATCAATGAGCAGTTCTTC. Its translation is CAGSRTSGGINEQFF.